Below, 28 T cell receptor beta chains from the same sample are listed, as sequenced in a study of shared clonotypes between healthy human individuals. Method: immunoSEQ multiplex PCR; TCRdb's copy keeps in-frame clones and lacks some. Among under 2,500,000 clones listed, approximately 94% were seen once. The sample was naive CD4+ T cells sorted from blood. As for subset: CD45RA+ positively selected. Receptors originate from a man aged 18 to 30 in good health.

This clone showed up just once. The gene calls are TRBV11-2 and TRBJ1-3; D not certain. The CDR3 contains 13 residues. The germline V gene has CDR1 SGHAT and CDR2 FQNNGV. V lost 7 bases and J lost 0, with 7 bases in between. DNA of the CDR3: TGTGCCAGCACCACTATCTCTGGAAACACCATATATTTT. Encoded protein: CASTTISGNTIYF. The entire variable domain, with the rest obtained from reference TRBV11-2 and TRBJ1-3, is as follows: EAGVAQSPRYKIIEKRQSVAFWCNPISGHATLYWYQQILGQGPKLLIQFQNNGVVDDSQLPKDRFSAERLKGVDSTLKIQPAKLEDSAVYLCASTTISGNTIYFGEGSWLTVV.

The genes are TRBV10-2 and TRBJ2-7; D remains ambiguous. Germline V gives CDR1 WSHSY, CDR2 SAAADI. The germline V and J ends were trimmed by 4 bases and 4 bases, with 17 bases remaining between them. The CDR3 totals 15 residues. CDR3 region: CASSGEQHLKYEQYF. The CDR3 coding sequence is TGCGCCAGCAGTGGAGAACAACATCTAAAATACGAGCAGTACTTC.

This rearrangement joins TRBV2 to TRBJ2-7; TRBD2 matches at 9 bases. The CDR3 length is 15 residues. Germline V gene data show CDR1 as SNHLY and CDR2 as FYNNEI. V shed 8 bases and J 0 bases; nucleotides not matched to a gene: 8. The DNA of the CDR3 is TGTGCCAGCCGAGGAGCGGGAGGCTCCTCCTACGAGCAGTACTTC. Translating gives CASRGAGGSSYEQYF.

This sequence joins TRBV5-6 and TRBJ1-2; D not certain. Trimming removed 4 bases from V and 2 bases from J, with 15 bases in between. Germline V gene sequence: CDR1 SGHDT, CDR2 YYEEEE. The CDR3 consists of 15 residues. In DNA, the CDR3 is TGTGCCAGCAGCCCGGGTGGTTCCAACAACTATGGCTACACCTTC. The encoded protein is CASSPGGSNNYGYTF.

The chain links TRBV5-6 to TRBJ1-3; D is possibly TRBD1 (5 bases). The CDR3 contains 15 residues. Per germline, CDR1 SGHDT and CDR2 YYEEEE. Between the trimmed V and J ends, which lost 2 bases and 4 bases, there was a span of 13 bases. CDR3: CASSLMAGEGNTIYF. CDR3 sequence (DNA): TGTGCCAGCAGCTTAATGGCGGGGGAAGGAAACACCATATATTTT.

The chain recombines TRBV27 with TRBJ2-7, with TRBD2 matching 7 bases. This CDR3 region has 12 residues. CDR1 is MNHEY, CDR2 SMNVEV, per germline (reference sequence). The V segment lost 4 bases and the J segment 11 bases; nucleotides outside the gene matches: 8. The CDR3 reads CASSWVGGVEYF. The CDR3 bases are TGTGCCAGCAGTTGGGTTGGGGGGGTGGAGTACTTC.

The V gene is TRBV5-1, the J gene TRBJ2-5; 11 positions match TRBD1. The CDR3 consists of 14 residues. V shed 3 bases and J 4 bases; nucleotides not matched to a gene: 2. CDR1 SGHRS and CDR2 YFSETQ come from the germline V gene. CDR3 sequence reads: CASSWGQGGETQYF. For the CDR3, the DNA is TGCGCCAGCAGCTGGGGACAGGGGGGAGAGACCCAGTACTTC.

The CDR3 coding sequence is TGTGCCAGCAGCCAATCCACGGACAGGGACTACGAGCAGTACTTC. This sequence encodes CASSQSTDRDYEQYF. V and J are TRBV6-5 and TRBJ2-7, with 8 bases lining up with TRBD1. CDR3 size: 15 residues. CDR1 MNHEY and CDR2 SVGAGI come from the germline V gene. V shed 6 bases and J 3 bases; nucleotides not matched to a gene: 10.

The chain links TRBV30 to TRBJ1-4, with D perhaps matching TRBD1 (5 bases). The CDR3 contains 15 residues. Trimming stripped 0 bases from V and 7 bases from J, with 15 bases between. From germline, CDR1 is GTSNPN and CDR2 SVGIG (reference sequence). CDR3 sequence (DNA): TGTGCCTGGAGTGTTCAGGGACTCGGCGGTGAAAAACTGTTTTTT. This codes for CAWSVQGLGGEKLFF.

The gene calls are TRBV11-2 and TRBJ1-1; D not resolved. The germline CDR1 and CDR2 sequences are SGHAT and FQNNGV. CDR3 length: 14 amino acids. Trimming stripped 1 base from V and 5 bases from J, with 11 bases between. The CDR3 region has the DNA TGTGCCAGCAGCTTAGGACTAAGGGCAACTGAAGCTTTCTTT. It encodes CASSLGLRATEAFF.

The chain recombines TRBV5-6 with TRBJ1-2; perhaps TRBD1 as D (5 bases). Germline-derived CDR1 and CDR2 are SGHDT and YYEEEE. This CDR3 region has 14 residues. The V end lost 0 bases, the J end lost 7 bases, and 13 bases lay between the germline ends. DNA for the CDR3: TGTGCCAGCAGCTTGGGGGAGGGGCTGGCTGGCTACACCTTC. Translating it yields CASSLGEGLAGYTF.

The rearrangement joins TRBV19 to TRBJ2-5; 10 bases map to TRBD2. Germline V gene sequence: CDR1 LNHDA, CDR2 SQIVND (reference sequence). The CDR3 is made up of 15 amino acids. J gave up 3 bases and V 8 bases, and 9 bases lay outside the gene matches. CDR3: CASRNLAGDEETQYF. The DNA of the CDR3 is TGTGCCAGTCGAAACCTAGCGGGAGACGAAGAGACCCAGTACTTC.

Only one count was recorded for this clone. The V gene is TRBV7-2, the J gene TRBJ1-2; unclear D gene. V was pared by 2 bases and J by 6 bases, with 10 bases between. This CDR3 has 13 amino acids. Germline assignment: CDR1 SGHTA and CDR2 FQGNSA. The CDR3 DNA is TGTGCCAGCAGCTTAACGGCAGGCCATGGCTACACCTTC. Protein: CASSLTAGHGYTF.

J is TRBJ2-7 and V is TRBV14; maybe TRBD2 (6 bases). The germline gives CDR1 SGHDN, CDR2 FVKESK. CDR3 length equals 14 residues. Trimming stripped 4 bases from V and 2 bases from J, with 12 bases between. The CDR3 sequence: CASSRTSSTYEQYF. CDR3 DNA: TGTGCCAGCAGCCGAACTAGCTCGACCTACGAGCAGTACTTC. The full variable domain, completed using reference TRBV14 and TRBJ2-7, is EAGVTQFPSHSVIEKGQTVTLRCDPISGHDNLYWYRRVMGKEIKFLLHFVKESKQDESGMPNNRFLAERTGGTYSTLKVQPAELEDSGVYFCASSRTSSTYEQYFGPGTRLTVT.

The rearrangement links TRBV29-1 to TRBJ1-1, with a tentative D call TRBD1 (5 bases). This CDR3 comprises 13 residues. Germline CDR1 reads SQVTM; CDR2 reads ANQGSEA. V was trimmed by 7 bases and J by 0 bases, leaving 12 bases between them. This chain's CDR3 is CSAAGVLNTEAFF. The CDR3 coding sequence is TGCAGCGCCGCGGGGGTCTTGAACACTGAAGCTTTCTTT.

The gene calls are TRBV6-5 and TRBJ1-2, with 9 bases that match TRBD1. Trimming at V came to 6 bases and at J to 8 bases, leaving 7 bases not matched to a gene. CDR3 length: 13 residues. The germline V gene encodes CDR1 MNHEY and CDR2 SVGAGI. CDR3 sequence: CASRRQGEGGYTF. CDR3 bases: TGTGCCAGCAGACGACAGGGGGAGGGGGGCTACACCTTC.

This clone was seen only once. The V and J genes are TRBV30 and TRBJ2-6; TRBD1 aligns across 9 bases. The CDR3 extends over 17 amino acids. V dropped 4 bases and J dropped 0; count of bases not matched to a gene: 7. Germline V gene data show CDR1 as GTSNPN and CDR2 as SVGIG (reference sequence). CDR3 bases: TGTGCCTGGAACAGTGGGACAGGGCCCTCTGGGGCCAACGTCCTGACTTTC. Protein product: CAWNSGTGPSGANVLTF. Combining the CDR3 with reference TRBV30 and TRBJ2-6 gives the whole variable domain SQTIHQWPATLVQPVGSPLSLECTVEGTSNPNLYWYRQAAGRGLQLLFYSVGIGQISSEVPQNLSASRPQDRQFILSSKKLLLSDSGFYLCAWNSGTGPSGANVLTFGAGSRLTVL.

This chain uses TRBV19 with TRBJ2-7; TRBD1 matches 7 bases. Germline V gene data show CDR1 as LNHDA and CDR2 as SQIVND (reference sequence). V dropped 5 bases and J dropped 2; count of bases not matched to a gene: 6. This CDR3 spans 14 amino acids. CDR3 nucleotides: TGTGCCAGTAGTGTCCACGACAGGGCCTACGAGCAGTACTTC. Protein product: CASSVHDRAYEQYF. Full variable domain (rest looked up from reference TRBV19 and TRBJ2-7): DGGITQSPKYLFRKEGQNVTLSCEQNLNHDAMYWYRQDPGQGLRLIYYSQIVNDFQKGDIAEGYSVSREKKESFPLTVTSAQKNPTAFYLCASSVHDRAYEQYFGPGTRLTVT.

This clone was found once. The V call is TRBV6-1, the J call TRBJ1-2, with D tentatively TRBD1 (5 bases). There are 15 residues in the CDR3. Germline loops: CDR1 MNHNS, CDR2 SASEGT. V lost 6 bases to trimming and J lost 7 bases, with 21 bases between them. CDR3: CASRMDGARISGYTF. The CDR3 DNA is TGTGCCAGCAGGATGGACGGGGCAAGAATCAGTGGCTACACCTTC.

The chain uses TRBV5-1 and TRBJ1-4; D perhaps matches TRBD1 (5 bases). There are 16 residues in the CDR3. Trimming cost V 0 bases and J 7 bases, with 16 bases left between them. Germline V gene sequence: CDR1 SGHRS, CDR2 YFSETQ. For the CDR3, the DNA is TGCGCCAGCAGCTTGGGGACAACCGCCGGGAGTGAAAAACTGTTTTTT. This translates into CASSLGTTAGSEKLFF.

The rearrangement uses TRBV6-6 and TRBJ2-7; 13 bases line up with TRBD2. The V gene's germline CDR1 is MNHNY and CDR2 SVGAGI (reference sequence). V gave up 4 bases and J gave up 4 bases; unmatched junction bases: 7. This CDR3 spans 16 amino acids. The CDR3, as DNA: TGTGCCAGCAGTTCCGCACTAGCGGGGGGGCTGTACGAGCAGTACTTC. Translated: CASSSALAGGLYEQYF.

V usage is TRBV9 and J usage is TRBJ2-3, with D unclear. CDR1 and CDR2 from the germline V gene are SGDLS and YYNGEE. The CDR3 contains 14 residues. Between the trimmed V and J ends, which lost 0 bases and 4 bases, there was a span of 9 bases. CDR3 loop: CASSVGHGADTQYF. The DNA of the CDR3 is TGTGCCAGCAGCGTAGGACATGGGGCAGATACGCAGTATTTT. The full variable domain, in which reference TRBV9 and TRBJ2-3 provide the parts outside the CDR3, is DSGVTQTPKHLITATGQRVTLRCSPRSGDLSVYWYQQSLDQGLQFLIQYYNGEERAKGNILERFSAQQFPDLHSELNLSSLELGDSALYFCASSVGHGADTQYFGPGTRLTVL.

The chain joins TRBV6-1 to TRBJ2-7; D remains unclear. From germline, CDR1 is MNHNS and CDR2 SASEGT. The length of the CDR3 is 14 residues. V shed 2 bases and J shed 3 bases, with 11 bases lying between them. The DNA of the CDR3 is TGTGCCAGCAGTGAACTGGGCTCACACTACGAGCAGTACTTC. Translated: CASSELGSHYEQYF.

V is TRBV14 and J is TRBJ1-1; D is undetermined. Germline CDR1 SGHDN, CDR2 FVKESK. CDR3 length: 14 amino acids. V was pared by 0 bases and J by 6 bases, with 11 bases between. CDR3 sequence (DNA): TGTGCCAGCAGCCAAGATTGGGATATTGCTGAAGCTTTCTTT. This codes for CASSQDWDIAEAFF.

The chain links TRBV11-2 to TRBJ1-6; 8 positions agree with TRBD1. CDR1 SGHAT and CDR2 FQNNGV come from the germline V gene. This CDR3 contains 13 residues. Trimming at V came to 6 bases and at J to 14 bases, leaving 9 bases not matched to a gene. In DNA form, the CDR3 reads TGTGCCAGCAGTTGGGACAGGCATAGCACCCTCCACTTT. Translated: CASSWDRHSTLHF.

The DNA for the CDR3 is TGTGCCAGCAGTGGGGACAGGAGCTCCTATAATTCACCCCTCCACTTT. This sequence encodes CASSGDRSSYNSPLHF. V usage is TRBV6-1 and J usage is TRBJ1-6; TRBD1 matches 8 bases. This CDR3 has 16 amino acids. J gave up 0 bases and V 4 bases, and 2 bases lay outside the gene matches. The germline V gene encodes CDR1 MNHNS and CDR2 SASEGT.

V usage is TRBV7-3 and J usage is TRBJ2-3; unclear D gene. The length of the CDR3 is 14 residues. Germline V gene sequence: CDR1 SGHTA, CDR2 FQGTGA. V lost 3 bases and J 4 bases, leaving 11 bases between the germline ends. The CDR3 loop reads CASSLRPEADTQYF. The CDR3 nucleotides are TGTGCCAGCAGCTTGCGACCAGAGGCAGATACGCAGTATTTT.

This clone was found a few times. The chain carries TRBV4-2 and TRBJ2-7; 8 nucleotides align to TRBD1. Looked up from germline, CDR1 is LGHNA and CDR2 is YNFKEQ. The CDR3 spans 15 residues. With V trimmed by 3 bases and J by 4 bases, 8 bases remained unmatched. This CDR3 is CASSQAEGQEYEQYF. CDR3 nucleotides: TGTGCCAGCAGCCAGGCGGAGGGACAGGAGTACGAGCAGTACTTC.